Listed here is a single TCR beta chain. Its antigen remains undetermined. No base-level quality is on record; no much larger clone is a single base apart. This sample was taken from a study of human T cells and chemical hapten exposure (dated by TCRdb to the early 2020s). Study-wide context: For sensitization, 2% DPC in acetone was applied to a 2 cm by 2 cm area of upper inner arm skin. Patients additionally received weekly therapeutic DPC doses to the scalp throughout the roughly 23-week study period. Patch testing on the upper back used Finn chambers containing 0.01% DPC, with scoring done after 6 days according to International Contact Dermatitis Research Group standards. The patient cohort, mostly female, included alopecia areata with under or over 50% scalp involvement, alopecia totalis and alopecia universalis. The libraries were sequenced as a pool, and the TCR yield per sample differed mostly because of small variations in library volumes within the pool. In alopecia patients, the study followed how the peripheral blood TCR repertoire changed in vivo over primary and secondary sensitization to diphenylcyclopropenone (DPC), a hapten. Blood samples were taken from patients before sensitization (week 0) and then at 2, 6 and about 24 weeks after DPC sensitization. Twenty-nine alopecia patients provided blood for TCR sequencing at one to four time points (pre-sensitization, 2, 6 and 24 weeks). What the research found in general, with its limitations: DPC sensitization did not change how many TCRs were above 1 in 1000 frequency, and no evidence was found of alterations in global repertoire structure. Significantly more large CDR3 similarity clusters were formed by expanded TCRs than by pre-sensitization or healthy control sets, consistent with antigen-driven responses. All patients had alopecia, a presumed autoimmune disease, so their immune response might differ from that of healthy individuals. A positive correlation was found between the number of PT1 expanded TCRs and patch test score, with significance reached at thresholds 8, 16 and 32 but not 4. After repeated subsampling, changes were observed in the strength of the expansion versus patch-test correlation and in the threshold at which the correlation became significant.

Library prep was done by RACE. Sequencing instrument: NextSeq 500. During library preparation, unique molecular identifiers were attached to individual cDNA molecules so that TCRs could be counted quantitatively and reproducibly. Both TCR alpha and TCR beta chains were sequenced from each blood RNA sample. Under the source paper's analysis protocol: Samples had a median of about 90,000 TCRs, with a range from about 23,224 to 700,000. V, J and CDR3 annotation of the TCR reads was performed with the Decombinator software suite. For PS versus PT1 abundance plots, all samples were subsampled to the same number of TCRs (28,000). TCRs were defined as expanded if absent before sensitization and observed at least eight times at the 2-week time point. The public reads were quality trimmed at Q25 with fastp and then assembled into clones with MiXCR by TCRdb, keeping productive beta chains. Each CDR3 protein appears once, grouped with its most common genes and DNA. The authors' filters were not applied to this entry. The sample table holds 99,000 or so distinct CDR3 sequences, of which roughly 10% were seen once. The top ten clones comprise 2.5% to 4% of the sample.

From the germline V gene, CDR1 is KGHSH and CDR2 is LQKENI. Its CDR3 holds 13 amino acids, cysteine through phenylalanine. Kept here is only the CDR3 DNA, which spans 39 bases and is read in frame from base 1. A distance of 10 bases separates the germline ends of V and J, which lose 2 bases and 8 bases respectively. The intended sense of this specimen's time point label: pre-sensitization, week 0. The label giving this sample's treatment or condition can be read as: therapeutic diphenylcyclopropenone sensitization with weekly scalp DPC. At every patch-test visit, the blood draw took place before the patch test was put on. Patients were considered eligible if aged 18 to 70, diagnosed with alopecia and deemed suitable for DPC therapy, and patients were excluded if pregnant. Total RNA was isolated from unfractionated whole blood collected in Tempus Blood RNA tubes.

Here the sequenced sample was whole blood, taken in connection with sensitization to the hapten diphenylcyclopropenone (DPC). The TCR sequence derives from a woman in her sixties with alopecia areata. Some clones in this sample may be carry-over from other donors' samples. The sequence joins TRBV18 to TRBJ2-1; no D segment can be confidently identified. The DNA is TGTGCCAGCTCACCAGACGCCGCCCATGAGCAGTTCTTC. The resulting protein is CASSPDAAHEQFF.